The clone carrying this T cell receptor (beta chain) turned up a few times. This sample stems from a study of T cells after yellow fever vaccination. Study-level background: Fractions of low cell number were prepared using SMART-Seq v4 Ultra Low Input.

TCRdb recomputed calls from the 5' RACE reads with MiXCR, one row per CDR3 protein. The sample holds roughly 350,000 distinct CDR3 sequences, approximately 4% seen once. V lost 3 bases and J 4 bases, leaving 14 bases between the germline ends. The CDR3 totals 15 residues. This sequence was found in a man between 18 and 35 years old who received the YFV17D yellow fever vaccine. V gene TRBV23-1 combines with J gene TRBJ2-3; D gene ambiguous. TRBV23-1 is sorted into the ORF group, with uncertain function. Sequences were derived from PBMCs, sampled 5 days after the yellow fever booster vaccination. CDR3 sequence (DNA): TGCGCCAGCAGTCATTTGGGAAGGGTTCCAGATACGCAGTATTTT. Translation gives CASSHLGRVPDTQYF.